The T cell receptor (beta chain) described here comes from a study of blood T cell repertoires in COVID-19. Study details: Collection of acute and convalescent COVID-19 samples took place in the United States, Italy and Spain.

Assay used: immunoSEQ multiplex PCR; TCRdb lists only in-frame clones, some missing. This sample carries about 150,000 clones, 75% to 90% of them seen once, and the ten largest clones take about 4%. Participants were aged roughly 18 to 95 years, lived in some 23 US areas, and enrolled virtually. Exposed volunteers were people who met a COVID-19 case within 2 weeks before study entry. Sample: PBMCs or T cells enriched from blood (not recorded which). The sequence was obtained from a woman aged 40 to 50 who had been exposed to COVID-19.

The CDR3 coding sequence is TGTGCCAGCAGCTTAGACGGGAGGGTTGGCAATGAGCAGTTCTTC. This encodes CASSLDGRVGNEQFF. The chain links TRBV11-3 to TRBJ2-1, with TRBD2 matching over 8 bases. Germline assignment: CDR1 SGHNT and CDR2 YENEEA. The CDR3 totals 15 residues. V lost 0 bases, J lost 6 bases, and 4 bases stayed unmatched.